This T cell receptor (beta chain) was sequenced for a study of T cell responses to AZD1222 COVID-19 vaccine (dated by TCRdb to the early 2020s). Concerning the study at large: AZD1222 recipients with second doses at about 4 weeks or about 12 weeks were pooled, because spike-specific TCR depth and breadth did not differ between schedules. TCR sequencing covered approximately 230 trial participants: approximately 200 given two doses of AZD1222 and 26 given two doses of MenACWY control vaccine. Enrollment into the trials was organized by age into subgroups of 18-55, 56-69 and 70-plus years, and those subgroups contained roughly 150, 30 and 60 TCR-sequenced participants, respectively. The paper's findings and limits, for the study overall: Because no day 14 peak-response samples were available, the repertoires could be characterized only after the peak T cell response. CD4 TCRs associated with the vaccine covered the entire spike protein, and the dominant responses were in regions 160-218 and 743-854. Most participants were white British and females outnumbered males, and the authors suggested that clonal diversity may have been underestimated. A significant rise in spike-specific TCR breadth and depth was observed after two AZD1222 doses relative to day 0 and relative to MenACWY recipients. Conclusions about previously exposed vaccinees are limited because only five to seven AZD1222 recipients were SARS-CoV-2 seropositive at baseline. Reportedly, close to half of the unique spike-specific TCRs recognized epitopes lying outside the regions that are mutated in the B.1.351 and B.1.1.7 variants. The 56-69-year group was small, and its depth increase did not reach significance, likely because of low power.

The germline V gene yields SGHAT for CDR1 and FQNNGV for CDR2. The CDR3 sequence holds 13 residues, the cysteine and phenylalanine included. Only the CDR3 DNA stays, 39 bases, in frame from base 1. The germline V end is reduced by 0 bases and the J end by 11 bases; junction bases left unmatched: 6. On this clone itself: Its antigen has not been determined. The input lacks base qualities; no much larger clone sits a single base away.

What the time point label conveys for this sample: baseline before first vaccination. Vaccinee samples were obtained from the UK trials COV001 and COV002, which included a single-blind randomized controlled phase 2/3 trial of AZD1222 (ChAdOx1 nCoV-19) in healthy adults. For TCRbeta chain sequencing, PBMC samples were collected from trial participants at day 0 and at day 28 after the second dose. The CDR3 regions of human TCRbeta chains were subjected to immunosequencing. For the original study's pipeline: Repertoire TCRs were matched against a reference library of SARS-CoV-2-specific TCRs generated with the MIRA antigen-specificity platform. Breadth was defined as the fraction of unique TCRs that were SARS-CoV-2-associated, and depth was defined as the fraction of total T cells that were SARS-CoV-2-associated. Each spike-specific TCR was assigned to its reactive spike region and to a CD4 or CD8 class using the MIRA data. Log10-transformed breadth and depth values were compared by one-way ANOVA with Sidak's multiple comparisons tests. TCRdb mirrors the immuneACCESS table, restricted to in-frame sequences. Some clones are absent from its copies; in checked studies, under half trace to an unresolved V gene, and the reason for the others is unknown. V and J calls and clone size are given by that table; D and trimming were obtained from the DNA. Across this sample there are 100,000 to 150,000 clones, with about nine tenths seen only once. The ten largest clonotypes hold roughly 6.3% of the sample.

The sequence links TRBV11-2 to TRBJ1-1, with 7 junctional bases fitting TRBD1. The receptor was isolated from an adult in good health. Sequenced here: peripheral blood, sampled on day 0 of AZD1222 vaccination. The CDR3 protein is CASSLERRGRAFF. The DNA is TGTGCCAGCAGCTTAGAACGCAGGGGGAGGGCTTTCTTT.